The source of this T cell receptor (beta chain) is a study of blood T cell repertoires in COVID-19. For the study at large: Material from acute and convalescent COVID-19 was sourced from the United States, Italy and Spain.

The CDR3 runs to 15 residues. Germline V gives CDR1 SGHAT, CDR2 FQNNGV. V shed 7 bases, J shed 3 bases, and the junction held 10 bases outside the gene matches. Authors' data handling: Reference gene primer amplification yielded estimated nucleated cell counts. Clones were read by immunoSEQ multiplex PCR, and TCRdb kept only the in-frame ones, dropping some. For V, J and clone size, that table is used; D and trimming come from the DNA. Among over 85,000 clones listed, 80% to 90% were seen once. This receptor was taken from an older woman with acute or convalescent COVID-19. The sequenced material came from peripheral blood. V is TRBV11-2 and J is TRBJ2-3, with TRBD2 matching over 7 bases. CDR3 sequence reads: CASTPRGSLTDTQYF. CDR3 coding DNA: TGTGCCAGCACCCCGCGCGGGAGCCTTACAGATACGCAGTATTTT.